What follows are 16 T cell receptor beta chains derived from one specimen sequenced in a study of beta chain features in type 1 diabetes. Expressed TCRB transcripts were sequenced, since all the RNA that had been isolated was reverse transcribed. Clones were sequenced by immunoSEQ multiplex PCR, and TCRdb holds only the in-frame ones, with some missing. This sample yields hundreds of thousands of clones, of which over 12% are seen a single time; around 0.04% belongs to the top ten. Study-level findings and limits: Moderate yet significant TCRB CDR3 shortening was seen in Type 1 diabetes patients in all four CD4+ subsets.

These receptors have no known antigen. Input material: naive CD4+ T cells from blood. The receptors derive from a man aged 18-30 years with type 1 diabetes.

The CDR3 sequence: CPNTGGAGNTEAFF. CDR3 bases: TGTCCTAATACAGGGGGCGCGGGGAACACTGAAGCTTTCTTT. The chain combines TRBV2 with TRBJ1-1, with 9 bases fitting TRBD1. This CDR3 has 14 residues. The germline V gene encodes CDR1 SNHLY and CDR2 FYNNEI.

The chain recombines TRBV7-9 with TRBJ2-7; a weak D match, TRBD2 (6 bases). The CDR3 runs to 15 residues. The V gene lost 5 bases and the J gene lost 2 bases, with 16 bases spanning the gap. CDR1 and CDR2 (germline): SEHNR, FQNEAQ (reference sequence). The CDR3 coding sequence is TGTGCCAGCAGCCGACCAGGGTCGGGAGCCTACGAGCAGTACTTC. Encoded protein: CASSRPGSGAYEQYF.

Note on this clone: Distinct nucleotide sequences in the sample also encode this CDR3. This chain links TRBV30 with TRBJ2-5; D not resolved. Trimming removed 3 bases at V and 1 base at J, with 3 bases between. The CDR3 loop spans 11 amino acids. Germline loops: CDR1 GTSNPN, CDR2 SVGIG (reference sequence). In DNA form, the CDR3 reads TGTGCCTGGAGCCCCCAAGAGACCCAGTACTTC. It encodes CAWSPQETQYF.

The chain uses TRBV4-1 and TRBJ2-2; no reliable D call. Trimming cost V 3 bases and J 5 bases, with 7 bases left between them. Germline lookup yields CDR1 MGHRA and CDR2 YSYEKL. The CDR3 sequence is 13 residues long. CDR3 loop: CASSQVVTGELFF. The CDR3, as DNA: TGCGCCAGCAGCCAGGTTGTTACCGGGGAGCTGTTTTTT.

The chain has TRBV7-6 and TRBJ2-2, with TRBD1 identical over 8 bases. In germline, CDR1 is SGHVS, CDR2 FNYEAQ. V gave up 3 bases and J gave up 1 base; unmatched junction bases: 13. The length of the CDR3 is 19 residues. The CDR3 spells CASSFSGDRGPGNTGELFF. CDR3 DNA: TGTGCCAGCAGCTTCAGCGGAGACAGGGGCCCAGGGAACACCGGGGAGCTGTTTTTT.

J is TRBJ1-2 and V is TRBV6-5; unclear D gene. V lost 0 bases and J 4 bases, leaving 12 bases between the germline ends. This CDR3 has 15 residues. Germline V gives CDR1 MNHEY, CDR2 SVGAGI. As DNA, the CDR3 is TGTGCCAGCAGTTACTCAGAGGGTATTCCCTATGGCTACACCTTC. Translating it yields CASSYSEGIPYGYTF.

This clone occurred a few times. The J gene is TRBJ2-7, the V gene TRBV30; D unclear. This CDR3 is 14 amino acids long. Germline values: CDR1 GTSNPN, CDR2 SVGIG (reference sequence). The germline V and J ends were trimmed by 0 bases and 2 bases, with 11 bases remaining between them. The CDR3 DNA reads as TGTGCCTGGAGTGTACTGAGGAGAACCTACGAGCAGTACTTC. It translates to CAWSVLRRTYEQYF.

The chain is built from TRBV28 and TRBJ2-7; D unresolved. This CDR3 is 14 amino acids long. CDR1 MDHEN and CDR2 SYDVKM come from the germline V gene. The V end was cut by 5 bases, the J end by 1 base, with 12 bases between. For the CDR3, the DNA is TGTGCCAGCAGTGTAGCTCGGCCTTCCTACGAGCAGTACTTC. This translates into CASSVARPSYEQYF.

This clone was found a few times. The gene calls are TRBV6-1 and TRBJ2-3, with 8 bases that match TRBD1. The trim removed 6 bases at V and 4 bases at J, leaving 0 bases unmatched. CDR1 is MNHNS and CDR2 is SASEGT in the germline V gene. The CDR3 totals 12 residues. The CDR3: CASRQGADTQYF. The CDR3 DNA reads TGTGCCAGCAGACAGGGGGCAGATACGCAGTATTTT.

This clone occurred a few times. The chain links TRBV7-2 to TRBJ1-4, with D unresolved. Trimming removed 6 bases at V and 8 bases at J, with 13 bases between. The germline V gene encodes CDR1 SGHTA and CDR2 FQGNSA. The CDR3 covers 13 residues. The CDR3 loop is CASSPTGGEKLFF. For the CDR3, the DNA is TGTGCCAGCAGTCCAACCGGTGGGGAAAAACTGTTTTTT.

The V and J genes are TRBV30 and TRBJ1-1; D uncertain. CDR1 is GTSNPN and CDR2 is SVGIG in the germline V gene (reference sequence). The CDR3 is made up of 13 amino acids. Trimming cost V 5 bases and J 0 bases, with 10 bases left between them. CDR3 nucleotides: TGTGCCTGGGAGACACGAGTGAACACTGAAGCTTTCTTT. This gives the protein CAWETRVNTEAFF.

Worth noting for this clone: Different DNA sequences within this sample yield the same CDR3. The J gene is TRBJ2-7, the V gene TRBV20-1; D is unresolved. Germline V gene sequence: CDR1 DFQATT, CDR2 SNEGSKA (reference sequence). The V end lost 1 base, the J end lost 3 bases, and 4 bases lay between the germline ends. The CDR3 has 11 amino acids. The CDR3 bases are TGCAGTGCTAGAGCCAACTACGAGCAGTACTTC. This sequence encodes CSARANYEQYF.

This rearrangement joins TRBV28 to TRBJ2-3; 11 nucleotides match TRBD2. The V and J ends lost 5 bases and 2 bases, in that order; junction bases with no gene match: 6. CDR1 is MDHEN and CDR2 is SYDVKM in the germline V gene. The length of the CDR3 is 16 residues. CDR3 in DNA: TGTGCCAGCAGTCTAGGACTAGCGGGTGCCACAGATACGCAGTATTTT. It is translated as CASSLGLAGATDTQYF. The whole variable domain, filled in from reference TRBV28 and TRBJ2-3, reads DVKVTQSSRYLVKRTGEKVFLECVQDMDHENMFWYRQDPGLGLRLIYFSYDVKMKEKGDIPEGYSVSREKKERFSLILESASTNQTSMYLCASSLGLAGATDTQYFGPGTRLTVL.

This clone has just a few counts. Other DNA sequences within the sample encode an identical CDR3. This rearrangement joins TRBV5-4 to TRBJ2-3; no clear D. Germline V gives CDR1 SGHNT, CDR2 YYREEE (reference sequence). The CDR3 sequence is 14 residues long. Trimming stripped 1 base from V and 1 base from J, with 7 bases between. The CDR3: CASSLSLGTDTQYF. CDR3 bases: TGTGCCAGCAGCTTGAGCTTGGGCACAGATACGCAGTATTTT.

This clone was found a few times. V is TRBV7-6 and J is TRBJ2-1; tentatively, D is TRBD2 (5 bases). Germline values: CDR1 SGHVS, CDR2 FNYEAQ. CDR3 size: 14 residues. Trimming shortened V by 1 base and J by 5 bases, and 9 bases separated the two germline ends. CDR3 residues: CASSLGLRDNEQFF. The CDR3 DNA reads TGTGCCAGCAGCTTAGGTTTGCGGGACAATGAGCAGTTCTTC.

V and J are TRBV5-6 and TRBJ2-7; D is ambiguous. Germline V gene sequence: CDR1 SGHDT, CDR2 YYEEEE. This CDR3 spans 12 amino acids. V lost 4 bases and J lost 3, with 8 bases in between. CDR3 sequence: CASSRADYEQYF. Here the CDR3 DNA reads TGTGCCAGCAGCCGGGCAGACTACGAGCAGTACTTC.